A selection of T cell receptor beta chains follows, all from one sample in a study of CD8 T cells in Susac syndrome. TCRdb re-called the immunoSEQ multiplex PCR reads through MiXCR, storing one row per CDR3 protein. The sample has over 350,000 distinct CDR3 sequences, 85% to 90% seen once. Material: CD8+ T cells from PBMCs. These TCRs come from a human donor with multiple sclerosis. Each CDR3 is given with its conserved first and last residue. The D gene is left open where the match is weak. Size is stated for part of the rows, as once, few or many counts, or as a class when the clone is expanded.

d_call: .
cdr3_length: 13
clone_size: .
v_call: TRBV12-5
j_call: TRBJ2-2
cdr3_nt: TGTGCTAGTGGCCCCACAGGGCCCGGGGAGCTGTTTTTT
cdr3_aa: CASGPTGPGELFF

d_call: TRBD1
cdr3_length: 14
clone_size: .
v_call: TRBV19
j_call: TRBJ2-7
cdr3_nt: TGTGCCAGTAGTCGGGGGACAGGGCTGTACGAGCAGTACTTC
cdr3_aa: CASSRGTGLYEQYF

d_call: TRBD2
cdr3_length: 20
clone_size: .
v_call: TRBV28
j_call: TRBJ2-3
cdr3_nt: TGTGCCAGCAGACCCCGGACGGGAGGACTAGCGGGAGGGCCATGGGATACGCAGTATTTT
cdr3_aa: CASRPRTGGLAGGPWDTQYF

d_call: .
cdr3_length: 12
clone_size: .
v_call: TRBV29-1
j_call: TRBJ1-2
cdr3_nt: TGCAGCGTTGACAAGGGGGACTATGGCTACACCTTC
cdr3_aa: CSVDKGDYGYTF

d_call: .
cdr3_length: 14
clone_size: .
v_call: TRBV2
j_call: TRBJ2-7
cdr3_nt: TGTGCCAGCAGTGAAACAGCCCTTCCTGGCGAGCAGTACTTC
cdr3_aa: CASSETALPGEQYF

d_call: TRBD1
cdr3_length: 14
clone_size: .
v_call: TRBV4-1
j_call: TRBJ2-7
cdr3_nt: TGCGCCAGCAGCCAAGATGGGACAGGGTACGAGCAGTACTTC
cdr3_aa: CASSQDGTGYEQYF

d_call: .
cdr3_length: 10
clone_size: once
v_call: TRBV30
j_call: TRBJ2-5
cdr3_nt: TGTGCCTGGAGTGGAGAGACCCAGTACTTC
cdr3_aa: CAWSGETQYF

d_call: .
cdr3_length: 16
clone_size: .
v_call: TRBV7-9
j_call: TRBJ2-3
cdr3_nt: TGTGCCAGCAGTCCCCCAAAGGGGCCTAGCACAGATACGCAGTATTTT
cdr3_aa: CASSPPKGPSTDTQYF

d_call: .
cdr3_length: 13
clone_size: .
v_call: TRBV27
j_call: TRBJ2-2
cdr3_nt: TGTGCCAGCAGTTCCGCGAACACCGGGGAGCTGTTTTTT
cdr3_aa: CASSSANTGELFF

d_call: TRBD2
cdr3_length: 16
clone_size: .
v_call: TRBV6-5
j_call: TRBJ2-1
cdr3_nt: TGTGCCAGCACTTACCATGGACTAGCGGGGTACAATGAGCAGTTCTTC
cdr3_aa: CASTYHGLAGYNEQFF

d_call: TRBD2
cdr3_length: 18
clone_size: .
v_call: TRBV19
j_call: TRBJ2-1
cdr3_nt: TGTGCCACATACCTAGCGGTAACAGTAAACACCCCGGGAAATGAGCAGTTCTTC
cdr3_aa: CATYLAVTVNTPGNEQFF

d_call: TRBD1
cdr3_length: 13
clone_size: .
v_call: TRBV29-1
j_call: TRBJ2-1
cdr3_nt: TGCAGCGCCTCCGGGACAGGCCCCTTCGAGCAGTTCTTC
cdr3_aa: CSASGTGPFEQFF

d_call: TRBD2
cdr3_length: 15
clone_size: .
v_call: TRBV6-4
j_call: TRBJ2-3
cdr3_nt: TGTGCCAGCAGTGATAAAGCGGGAGCTACAGATACGCAGTATTTT
cdr3_aa: CASSDKAGATDTQYF

d_call: .
cdr3_length: 12
clone_size: once
v_call: TRBV20-1
j_call: TRBJ2-2
cdr3_nt: TGCAGTGCTTGGTCGGAGGCCGGGGAGCTGTTTTTT
cdr3_aa: CSAWSEAGELFF

d_call: .
cdr3_length: 12
clone_size: .
v_call: TRBV29-1
j_call: TRBJ1-1
cdr3_nt: TGCAGCGTTGTTGAGGGGAACACTGAAGCTTTCTTT
cdr3_aa: CSVVEGNTEAFF

d_call: .
cdr3_length: 13
clone_size: .
v_call: TRBV2
j_call: TRBJ1-5
cdr3_nt: TGTGCCAGCAGGGCCGCGGCTAATCAGCCCCAGCATTTT
cdr3_aa: CASRAAANQPQHF

d_call: .
cdr3_length: 15
clone_size: .
v_call: TRBV14
j_call: TRBJ1-3
cdr3_nt: TGTGCCAGCAGCCAAACCGCCCTGGGAGGAAACACCATATATTTT
cdr3_aa: CASSQTALGGNTIYF

d_call: .
cdr3_length: 11
clone_size: .
v_call: TRBV12-3/TRBV12-4
j_call: TRBJ2-1
cdr3_nt: TGTGCCAGCAGTCCTATGAATGAGCAGTTCTTC
cdr3_aa: CASSPMNEQFF

d_call: .
cdr3_length: 13
clone_size: .
v_call: TRBV2
j_call: TRBJ2-2
cdr3_nt: TGTGCCAGCAGTGAGGGTGCCACCGGGGAGCTGTTTTTT
cdr3_aa: CASSEGATGELFF

d_call: TRBD1
cdr3_length: 14
clone_size: few
v_call: TRBV28
j_call: TRBJ1-2
cdr3_nt: TGTGCCAGCAGTGCCTACAGGGGGCCTGGGGGCTACACCTTC
cdr3_aa: CASSAYRGPGGYTF

d_call: TRBD1
cdr3_length: 16
clone_size: once
v_call: TRBV11-2
j_call: TRBJ1-2
cdr3_nt: TGTGCCAGCAGCGCGATTCCAGGGGGGTCCCCCTATGGCTACACCTTC
cdr3_aa: CASSAIPGGSPYGYTF

d_call: TRBD1
cdr3_length: 18
clone_size: .
v_call: TRBV5-1
j_call: TRBJ2-1
cdr3_nt: TGCGCCAGCAGCTTAACAGGGGGCGCATTTGGCTCCTACAATGAGCAGTTCTTC
cdr3_aa: CASSLTGGAFGSYNEQFF

d_call: .
cdr3_length: 17
clone_size: .
v_call: TRBV3-1
j_call: TRBJ1-2
cdr3_nt: TGTGCCAGCAGCCCTATCTCCAGGGGCAAGAGGATCGGTGGCTACACCTTC
cdr3_aa: CASSPISRGKRIGGYTF

d_call: .
cdr3_length: 16
clone_size: .
v_call: TRBV25-1
j_call: TRBJ2-6
cdr3_nt: TGTGCCAGCTCCTACCCAGGGTCGTCTGGGGCCAACGTCCTGACTTTC
cdr3_aa: CASSYPGSSGANVLTF

d_call: .
cdr3_length: 15
clone_size: .
v_call: TRBV6-5
j_call: TRBJ2-1
cdr3_nt: TGTGCCAGCAGTTACGCCTTGACTATATCGGATGAGCAGTTCTTC
cdr3_aa: CASSYALTISDEQFF

d_call: TRBD2
cdr3_length: 15
clone_size: .
v_call: TRBV5-1
j_call: TRBJ2-1
cdr3_nt: TGCGCCAGCAGCTCAACTAGCGGGGGGCACAATGAGCAGTTCTTC
cdr3_aa: CASSSTSGGHNEQFF

d_call: TRBD2
cdr3_length: 15
clone_size: .
v_call: TRBV28
j_call: TRBJ2-5
cdr3_nt: TGTGCCAGCAGTTCCAGCGGGAGGCTCCAAGAGACCCAGTACTTC
cdr3_aa: CASSSSGRLQETQYF

d_call: TRBD1
cdr3_length: 17
clone_size: .
v_call: TRBV20-1
j_call: TRBJ2-1
cdr3_nt: TGCAGTGCTAGAGATTGGACAGGGAGGTCCTCCTACAATGAGCAGTTCTTC
cdr3_aa: CSARDWTGRSSYNEQFF

d_call: .
cdr3_length: 15
clone_size: .
v_call: TRBV6-5
j_call: TRBJ2-3
cdr3_nt: TGTGCCAGCAGTTACGGGACGAAGAACACAGATACGCAGTATTTT
cdr3_aa: CASSYGTKNTDTQYF

d_call: .
cdr3_length: 16
clone_size: .
v_call: TRBV28
j_call: TRBJ2-2
cdr3_nt: TGTGCCAGCAGTTTGGTCAGAGACCAGAACACCGGGGAGCTGTTTTTT
cdr3_aa: CASSLVRDQNTGELFF

d_call: TRBD2
cdr3_length: 17
clone_size: .
v_call: TRBV28
j_call: TRBJ2-3
cdr3_nt: TGTGCCAGCAGTTTAGGTCTAGCGGGAGGAAGGACAGATACGCAGTATTTT
cdr3_aa: CASSLGLAGGRTDTQYF

d_call: TRBD2
cdr3_length: 15
clone_size: .
v_call: TRBV6-2/TRBV6-3
j_call: TRBJ2-1
cdr3_nt: TGTGCCAGCAGTTACCTAGCGGGGGAATACAATGAGCAGTTCTTC
cdr3_aa: CASSYLAGEYNEQFF

d_call: .
cdr3_length: 17
clone_size: .
v_call: TRBV6-5
j_call: TRBJ1-6
cdr3_nt: TGTGCCAGCAGTTACTCCCCCTGGGAGAGATTCGATTCACCCCTCCACTTT
cdr3_aa: CASSYSPWERFDSPLHF

d_call: .
cdr3_length: 12
clone_size: .
v_call: TRBV27
j_call: TRBJ2-3
cdr3_nt: TGTGCCAGCAGGATCGACACAGATACGCAGTATTTT
cdr3_aa: CASRIDTDTQYF

d_call: TRBD2
cdr3_length: 18
clone_size: .
v_call: TRBV20-1
j_call: TRBJ2-5
cdr3_nt: TGCAGTGCTAGAGATACCTTACTATTAACCGGGGGGGGAGAGACCCAGTACTTC
cdr3_aa: CSARDTLLLTGGGETQYF

d_call: .
cdr3_length: 11
clone_size: .
v_call: TRBV7-9
j_call: TRBJ1-1
cdr3_nt: TGTGCCACCAGGGTGTGGACTGAAGCTTTCTTT
cdr3_aa: CATRVWTEAFF

d_call: TRBD2
cdr3_length: 17
clone_size: .
v_call: TRBV7-6
j_call: TRBJ2-2
cdr3_nt: TGTGCCAGCAGCGGGGGGACTAGCGGCGCGAACACCGGGGAGCTGTTTTTT
cdr3_aa: CASSGGTSGANTGELFF